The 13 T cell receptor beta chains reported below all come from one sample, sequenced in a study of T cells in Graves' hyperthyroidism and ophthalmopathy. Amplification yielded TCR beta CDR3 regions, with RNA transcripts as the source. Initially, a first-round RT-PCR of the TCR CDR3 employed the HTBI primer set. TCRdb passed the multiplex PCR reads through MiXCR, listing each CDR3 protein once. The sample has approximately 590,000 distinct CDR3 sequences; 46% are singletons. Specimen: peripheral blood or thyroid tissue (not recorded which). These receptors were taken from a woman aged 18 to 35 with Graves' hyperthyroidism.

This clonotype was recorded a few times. The CDR3 is CASGAPSGRWETQYF. As DNA, the CDR3 is TGTGCCAGTGGGGCCCCAAGCGGGAGATGGGAGACCCAGTACTTC. The chain links TRBV25-1 to TRBJ2-5; 8 bases map to TRBD2. J lost 5 bases, V lost 9 bases, and 14 bases had no gene match. The CDR3 has 15 residues. Germline CDR1 reads MGHDK; CDR2 reads SYGVNS.

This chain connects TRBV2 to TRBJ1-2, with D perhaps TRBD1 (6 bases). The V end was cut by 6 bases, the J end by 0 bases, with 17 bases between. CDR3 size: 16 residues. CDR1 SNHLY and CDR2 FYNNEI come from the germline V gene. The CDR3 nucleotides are TGTGCCAGCAGAGGGTCGGACAGCGCTACTAACTATGGCTACACCTTC. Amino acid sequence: CASRGSDSATNYGYTF. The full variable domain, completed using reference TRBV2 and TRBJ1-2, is EPEVTQTPSHQVTQMGQEVILRCVPISNHLYFYWYRQILGQKVEFLVSFYNNEISEKSEIFDDQFSVERPDGSNFTLKIRSTKLEDSAMYFCASRGSDSATNYGYTFGSGTRLTVV.

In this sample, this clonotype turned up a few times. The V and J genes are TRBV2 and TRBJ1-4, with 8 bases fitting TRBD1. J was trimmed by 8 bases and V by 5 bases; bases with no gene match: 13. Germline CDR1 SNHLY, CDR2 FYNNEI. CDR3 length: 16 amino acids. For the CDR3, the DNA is TGTGCCAGCAGTTCATCGACAGGGGTAACCGGCGAAAAACTGTTTTTT. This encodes CASSSSTGVTGEKLFF.

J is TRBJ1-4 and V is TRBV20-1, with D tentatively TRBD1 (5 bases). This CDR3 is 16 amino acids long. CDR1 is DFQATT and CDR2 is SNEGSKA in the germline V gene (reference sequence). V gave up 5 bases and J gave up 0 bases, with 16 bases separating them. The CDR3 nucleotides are TGCAGTGCTCTGATACCGACAGCCGCAACTAATGAAAAACTGTTTTTT. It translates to CSALIPTAATNEKLFF.

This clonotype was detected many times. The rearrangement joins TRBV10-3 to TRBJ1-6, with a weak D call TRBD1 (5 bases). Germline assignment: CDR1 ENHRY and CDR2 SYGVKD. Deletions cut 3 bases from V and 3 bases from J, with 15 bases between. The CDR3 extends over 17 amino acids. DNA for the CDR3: TGTGCCATCAGTGATGGCAGGGCGAACTTCTATAATTCACCCCTCCACTTT. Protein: CAISDGRANFYNSPLHF.

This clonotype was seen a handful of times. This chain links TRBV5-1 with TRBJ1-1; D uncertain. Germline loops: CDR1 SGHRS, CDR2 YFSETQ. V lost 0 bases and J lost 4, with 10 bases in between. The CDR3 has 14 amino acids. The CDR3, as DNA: TGCGCCAGCAGCTTGGATTGGTTAGGCACTGAAGCTTTCTTT. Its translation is CASSLDWLGTEAFF.

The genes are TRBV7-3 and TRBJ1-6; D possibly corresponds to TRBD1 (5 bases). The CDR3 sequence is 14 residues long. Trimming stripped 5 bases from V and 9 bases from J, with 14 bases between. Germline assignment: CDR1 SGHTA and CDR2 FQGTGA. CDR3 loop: CASSPSGVTSPLHF. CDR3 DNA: TGTGCCAGCAGCCCCTCGGGGGTTACTTCACCCCTCCACTTT.

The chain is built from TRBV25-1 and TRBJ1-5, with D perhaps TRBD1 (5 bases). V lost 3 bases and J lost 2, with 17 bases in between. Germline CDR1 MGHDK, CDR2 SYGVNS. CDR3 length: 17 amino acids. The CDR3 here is CASSDRWGLRGNQPQHF. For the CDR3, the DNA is TGTGCCAGCAGTGATAGGTGGGGCCTACGAGGCAATCAGCCCCAGCATTTT.

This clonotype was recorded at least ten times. The CDR3 DNA reads TGTGCCATCAGTGACGTCGGTGGCTACGAGCAGTACTTC. Amino acid sequence: CAISDVGGYEQYF. V gene TRBV10-3 combines with J gene TRBJ2-7, with no clear D. V lost 3 bases and J 3 bases, leaving 9 bases between the germline ends. Germline V gene data show CDR1 as ENHRY and CDR2 as SYGVKD. The CDR3 sequence is 13 residues long.

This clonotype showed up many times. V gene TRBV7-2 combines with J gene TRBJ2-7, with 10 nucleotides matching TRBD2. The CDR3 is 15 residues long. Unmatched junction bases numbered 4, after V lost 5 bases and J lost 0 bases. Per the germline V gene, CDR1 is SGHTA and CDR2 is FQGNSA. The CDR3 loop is CASSRTSGNSYEQYF. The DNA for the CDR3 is TGTGCCAGCAGCCGAACTAGCGGGAACTCCTACGAGCAGTACTTC. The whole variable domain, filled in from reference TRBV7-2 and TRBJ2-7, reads GAGVSQSPSNKVTEKGKDVELRCDPISGHTALYWYRQSLGQGLEFLIYFQGNSAPDKSGLPSDRFSAERTGGSVSTLTIQRTQQEDSAVYLCASSRTSGNSYEQYFGPGTRLTVT.

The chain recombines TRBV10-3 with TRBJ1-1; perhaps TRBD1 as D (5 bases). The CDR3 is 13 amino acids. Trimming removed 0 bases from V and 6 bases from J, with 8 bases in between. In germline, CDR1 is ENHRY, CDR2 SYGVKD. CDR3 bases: TGTGCCATCAGTGAGTCCGGGGCGGCTGAAGCTTTCTTT. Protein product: CAISESGAAEAFF.

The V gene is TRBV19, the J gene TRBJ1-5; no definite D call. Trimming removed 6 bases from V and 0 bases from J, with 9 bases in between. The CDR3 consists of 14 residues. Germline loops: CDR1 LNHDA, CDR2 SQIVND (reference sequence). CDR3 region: CASSPRYSNQPQHF. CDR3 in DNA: TGTGCCAGTAGCCCCCGTTATAGCAATCAGCCCCAGCATTTT. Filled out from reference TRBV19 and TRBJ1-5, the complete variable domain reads DGGITQSPKYLFRKEGQNVTLSCEQNLNHDAMYWYRQDPGQGLRLIYYSQIVNDFQKGDIAEGYSVSREKKESFPLTVTSAQKNPTAFYLCASSPRYSNQPQHFGDGTRLSIL.

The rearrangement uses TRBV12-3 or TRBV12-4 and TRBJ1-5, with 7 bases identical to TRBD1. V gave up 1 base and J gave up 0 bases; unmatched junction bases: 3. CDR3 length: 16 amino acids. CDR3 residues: CASSLEGTDSNQPQHF. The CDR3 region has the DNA TGTGCCAGCAGTTTAGAAGGGACAGATAGCAATCAGCCCCAGCATTTT.